These 10 T cell receptor beta chains were all obtained from the same sample, sequenced in a study of cytomegalovirus exposure and HLA in healthy donors. Use of 60 Vbeta and 13 Jbeta primers characterized the PCR. Generated by immunoSEQ multiplex PCR, the TCRdb table keeps only in-frame clones and is missing some. Among around 91,000 clones listed, roughly 78% were seen once. The sample consisted of PBMCs. The receptors stem from a male donor in good health and CMV-seropositive.

J is TRBJ1-2 and V is TRBV6-1, with 9 positions matching TRBD1. Germline V gives CDR1 MNHNS, CDR2 SASEGT. With V trimmed by 5 bases and J by 5 bases, 6 bases remained unmatched. The CDR3 is 14 amino acids. This CDR3 is CASSQDRGGYGYTF. The CDR3, as DNA: TGTGCCAGCAGTCAGGACAGGGGAGGGTATGGCTACACCTTC.

This clone turned up a few times. The chain uses TRBV4-2 and TRBJ2-3; 9 bases map to TRBD2. This CDR3 spans 15 amino acids. J gave up 4 bases and V 0 bases, and 2 bases lay outside the gene matches. CDR1 LGHNA and CDR2 YNFKEQ come from the germline V gene. CDR3 protein: CASSQERGGPDTQYF. In DNA, the CDR3 is TGTGCCAGCAGCCAAGAGCGGGGGGGCCCAGATACGCAGTATTTT.

This clone has a single count. This chain connects TRBV18 to TRBJ1-4; TRBD1 aligns across 8 bases. CDR1 KGHSH and CDR2 LQKENI come from the germline V gene. V was pared by 6 bases and J by 0 bases, with 6 bases of the junction left unmatched. The CDR3 consists of 16 residues. In DNA form, the CDR3 reads TGTGCCAGCTCTATGGGGACAGGTGCAACTAATGAAAAACTGTTTTTT. This translates into CASSMGTGATNEKLFF.

V is TRBV27 and J is TRBJ2-3, with 8 nucleotides matching TRBD1. The J segment lost 4 bases and the V segment lost 4 bases, leaving 7 bases of the junction unmatched. There are 15 residues in the CDR3. The germline gives CDR1 MNHEY, CDR2 SMNVEV (reference sequence). The CDR3 region has the DNA TGTGCCAGCAGTTCCCAACCAGGGGGCGCAGATACGCAGTATTTT. This translates into CASSSQPGGADTQYF.

This sequence joins TRBV19 and TRBJ1-1; D is ambiguous. Germline values: CDR1 LNHDA, CDR2 SQIVND (reference sequence). V was cut by 8 bases and J by 8 bases, with 9 bases left in between. The CDR3 runs to 10 residues. The CDR3 sequence is CASSENEAFF. The CDR3 DNA follows: TGTGCCAGTTCCGAGAACGAAGCTTTCTTT.

Written as DNA, the CDR3 is TGTGCCAGCAGCTTTTGGGCGGGAGCCAGTGAGCAGTTCTTC. Encoded protein: CASSFWAGASEQFF. This chain uses TRBV5-5 with TRBJ2-1; 7 nucleotides match TRBD2. Germline CDR1 reads SGHKS; CDR2 reads YYEKEE (reference sequence). After removal of 2 bases from V and 9 bases from J, the junction contained 8 bases not matched to a gene. CDR3 size: 14 residues.

V is TRBV7-2 and J is TRBJ2-3; D is perhaps TRBD2 (5 bases). V was clipped by 5 bases and J by 2 bases, with 14 bases between them. The CDR3 runs to 15 residues. Germline V gene lookup returns CDR1 SGHTA and CDR2 FQGNSA. The CDR3 DNA reads TGTGCCAGCAGCACAAGCGGCCACCCCACAGATACGCAGTATTTT. It yields the protein CASSTSGHPTDTQYF.

This chain connects TRBV27 to TRBJ2-3; perhaps TRBD2 as D (6 bases). The CDR3 sequence is 15 residues long. Germline assignment: CDR1 MNHEY and CDR2 SMNVEV (reference sequence). Trimming took off 2 bases at V and 5 bases at J, with 14 bases between the two ends. CDR3 in amino acids: CASSLTALARDTQYF. The CDR3 DNA reads as TGTGCCAGCAGTTTAACAGCGCTAGCGCGAGATACGCAGTATTTT.

The gene calls are TRBV27 and TRBJ2-7, with D possibly matching TRBD2 (6 bases). V was trimmed by 1 base and J by 7 bases, leaving 14 bases between them. The CDR3 totals 14 residues. From germline, CDR1 is MNHEY and CDR2 SMNVEV (reference sequence). CDR3 DNA sequence: TGTGCCAGCAGTTTATACGGGGGTAATCGGGAGCAGTACTTC. This gives the protein CASSLYGGNREQYF.

The genes are TRBV7-8 and TRBJ2-1; 8 bases fit TRBD2. The V gene end was trimmed by 1 base and the J gene end by 6 bases; junction bases not matched to a gene: 8. Germline V gene lookup returns CDR1 SGHVS and CDR2 FQNEAQ. There are 16 residues in the CDR3. The CDR3, as DNA: TGTGCCAGCAGCTTAGTAGGAGCGGGAGAGTCCAATGAGCAGTTCTTC. This sequence encodes CASSLVGAGESNEQFF.